Below, one T cell receptor beta chain is given with its context. Its antigen is unidentified. Losses at the gene ends were 1 base for V and 5 bases for J; bases not matched to a gene: 5. The CDR3 contains 16 residues. Looked up from germline, CDR1 is KGHSH and CDR2 is LQKENI. This sample is part of a study of beta chain features in type 1 diabetes. Background on the study: Patients did not differ from healthy donors in age, gender or cell yield. Study-wide points: Patients with Type 1 diabetes showed moderately but significantly shorter TCRB CDR3s in all four CD4+ subsets. Naive, central memory and Treg TCRB repertoires seemed to resemble each other more closely in patients than they did in healthy donors.

Since all of the isolated RNA was reverse transcribed, expressed TCRB transcripts were what got sequenced. Approximately 4 million reads was the average for naive, central memory and regulatory T cell samples. The assay was immunoSEQ multiplex PCR, and TCRdb's table has in-frame clones only and misses some. The sample has more than 300,000 clones, 9.3% seen once. The sequence derives from a man aged 30 to 39 with type 1 diabetes. The sample was central memory CD4+ T cells from blood. J is TRBJ2-1 and V is TRBV18; 10 bases map to TRBD2. In DNA, the CDR3 is TGTGCCAGCTCACCACAAGCGGGGGGGAACGACAATGAGCAGTTCTTC. It translates to CASSPQAGGNDNEQFF.